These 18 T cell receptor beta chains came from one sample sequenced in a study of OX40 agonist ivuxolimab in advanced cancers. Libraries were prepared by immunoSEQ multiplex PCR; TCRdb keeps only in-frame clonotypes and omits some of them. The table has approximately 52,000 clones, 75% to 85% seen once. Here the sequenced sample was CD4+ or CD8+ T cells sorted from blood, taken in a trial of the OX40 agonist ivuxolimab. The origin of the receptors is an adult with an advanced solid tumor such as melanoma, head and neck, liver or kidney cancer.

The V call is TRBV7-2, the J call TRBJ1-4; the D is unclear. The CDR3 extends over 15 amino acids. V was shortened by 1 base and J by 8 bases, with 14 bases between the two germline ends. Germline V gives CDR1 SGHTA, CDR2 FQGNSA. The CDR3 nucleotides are TGTGCCAGCAGCTTAGGCGGAAGTCAAGGGGAAAAACTGTTTTTT. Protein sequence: CASSLGGSQGEKLFF.

CDR3 region: CAWREDRLANTGELFF. CDR3 nucleotides: TGTGCCTGGAGGGAAGATAGACTAGCGAACACCGGGGAGCTGTTTTTT. The V call is TRBV30, the J call TRBJ2-2; weak D call: TRBD2 (6 bases). Trimming shortened V by 3 bases and J by 0 bases, and 14 bases separated the two germline ends. Germline CDR1 reads GTSNPN; CDR2 reads SVGIG (reference sequence). CDR3 length equals 16 residues.

The CDR3 DNA is TGCGCCAGCGTGACTAGCGGGGTTTCGAGCTCCTACAATGAGCAGTTCTTC. Its translation is CASVTSGVSSSYNEQFF. This chain links TRBV10-1 with TRBJ2-1; 11 nucleotides align to TRBD2. The CDR3 contains 17 residues. Losses at the gene ends were 8 bases for V and 0 bases for J; bases not matched to a gene: 9. Germline lookup yields CDR1 WNHNN and CDR2 SYGVQD (reference sequence).

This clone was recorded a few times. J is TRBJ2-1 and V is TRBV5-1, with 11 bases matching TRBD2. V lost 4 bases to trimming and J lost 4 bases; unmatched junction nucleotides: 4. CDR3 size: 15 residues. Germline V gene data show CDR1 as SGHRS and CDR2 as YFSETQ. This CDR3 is CASSDGTSGYNEQFF. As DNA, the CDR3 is TGCGCCAGCAGCGACGGGACTAGCGGTTACAATGAGCAGTTCTTC.

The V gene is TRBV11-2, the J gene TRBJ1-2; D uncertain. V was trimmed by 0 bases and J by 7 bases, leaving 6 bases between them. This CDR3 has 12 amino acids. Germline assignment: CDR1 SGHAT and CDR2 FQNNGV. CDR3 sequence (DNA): TGTGCCAGCAGCTTAGAGGGGATTGGCTACACCTTC. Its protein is CASSLEGIGYTF.

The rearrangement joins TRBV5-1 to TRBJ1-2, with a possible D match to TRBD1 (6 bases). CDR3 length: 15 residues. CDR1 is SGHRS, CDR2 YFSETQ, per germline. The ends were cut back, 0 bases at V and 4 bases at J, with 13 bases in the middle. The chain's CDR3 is CASSLEGTSSYGYTF. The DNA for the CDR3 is TGCGCCAGCAGCTTGGAAGGGACAAGTTCCTATGGCTACACCTTC.

CDR3 sequence reads: CASGLSRDTEGQPQHF. The CDR3 nucleotides read TGTGCTAGTGGTTTGTCACGGGATACAGAGGGTCAGCCCCAGCATTTT. The chain couples TRBV12-5 to TRBJ1-5; no clear D gene. Between the trimmed V and J ends, which lost 2 bases and 6 bases, there was a span of 17 bases. This CDR3 spans 16 amino acids. Per germline, CDR1 LGHNT and CDR2 FRNRAP.

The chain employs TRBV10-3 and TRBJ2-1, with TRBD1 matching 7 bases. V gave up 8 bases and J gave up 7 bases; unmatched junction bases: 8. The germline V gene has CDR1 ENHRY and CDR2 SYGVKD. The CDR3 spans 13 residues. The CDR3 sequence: CAIRDSLGNEQFF. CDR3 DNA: TGTGCCATCCGGGACAGCTTGGGGAATGAGCAGTTCTTC.

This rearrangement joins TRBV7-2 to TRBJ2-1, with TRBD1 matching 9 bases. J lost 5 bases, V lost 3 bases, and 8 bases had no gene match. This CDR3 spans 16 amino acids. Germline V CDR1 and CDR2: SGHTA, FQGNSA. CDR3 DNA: TGTGCCAGCAGCTTCGCACCGGGACAGGGAGACAATGAGCAGTTCTTC. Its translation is CASSFAPGQGDNEQFF.

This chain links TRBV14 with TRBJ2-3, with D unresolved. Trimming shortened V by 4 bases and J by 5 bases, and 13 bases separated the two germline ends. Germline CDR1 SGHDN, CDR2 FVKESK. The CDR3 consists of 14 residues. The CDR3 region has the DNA TGTGCCAGCAGCCTTTCCTCCGTGGGAGATACGCAGTATTTT. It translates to CASSLSSVGDTQYF.

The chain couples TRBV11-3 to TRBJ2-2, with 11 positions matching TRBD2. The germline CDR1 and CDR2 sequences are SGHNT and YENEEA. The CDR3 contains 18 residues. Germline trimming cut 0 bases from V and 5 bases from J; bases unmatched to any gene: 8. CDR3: CASSLDSSSGGPTGELFF. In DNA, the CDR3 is TGTGCCAGCAGCTTAGATTCATCTAGCGGGGGGCCTACCGGGGAGCTGTTTTTT.

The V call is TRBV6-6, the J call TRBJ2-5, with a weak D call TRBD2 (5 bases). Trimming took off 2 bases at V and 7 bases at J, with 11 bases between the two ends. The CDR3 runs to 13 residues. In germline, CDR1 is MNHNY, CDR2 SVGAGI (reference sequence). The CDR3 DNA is TGTGCCAGCAGTTACGATCGGGGTCGGACCCAGTACTTC. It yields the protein CASSYDRGRTQYF.

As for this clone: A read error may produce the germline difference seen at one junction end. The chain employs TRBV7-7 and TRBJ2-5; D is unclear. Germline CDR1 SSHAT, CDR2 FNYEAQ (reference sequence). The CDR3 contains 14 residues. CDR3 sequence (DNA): TGTGCTAGCAGCTTAGCCAGCAGACAAGAGACCCAGTACTTC. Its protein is CASSLASRQETQYF.

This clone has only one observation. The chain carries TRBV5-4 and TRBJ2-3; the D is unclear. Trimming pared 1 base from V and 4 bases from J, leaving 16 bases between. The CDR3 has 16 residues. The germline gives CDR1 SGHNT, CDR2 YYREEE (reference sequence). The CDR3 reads CASSLRSIAEADTQYF. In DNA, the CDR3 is TGTGCCAGCAGCTTGCGGTCAATAGCTGAGGCAGATACGCAGTATTTT.

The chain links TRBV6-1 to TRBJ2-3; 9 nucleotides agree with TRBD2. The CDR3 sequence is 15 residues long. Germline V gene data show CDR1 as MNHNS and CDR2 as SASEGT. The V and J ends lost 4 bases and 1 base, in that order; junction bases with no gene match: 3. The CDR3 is CASSGGGAGTDTQYF. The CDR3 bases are TGTGCCAGCAGTGGCGGGGGGGCCGGCACAGATACGCAGTATTTT.

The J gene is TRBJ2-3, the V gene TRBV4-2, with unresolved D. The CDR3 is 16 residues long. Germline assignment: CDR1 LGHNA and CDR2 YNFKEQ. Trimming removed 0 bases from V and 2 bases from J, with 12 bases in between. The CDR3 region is CASSQESRPFTDTQYF. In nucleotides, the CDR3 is TGTGCCAGCAGCCAAGAATCACGGCCCTTCACAGATACGCAGTATTTT.

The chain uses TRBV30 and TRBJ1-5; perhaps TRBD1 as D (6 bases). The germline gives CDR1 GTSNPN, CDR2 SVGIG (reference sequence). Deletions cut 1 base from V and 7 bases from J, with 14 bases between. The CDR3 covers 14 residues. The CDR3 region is CAWSAGSQGQPQHF. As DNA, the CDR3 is TGTGCCTGGAGTGCGGGGTCCCAGGGGCAGCCCCAGCATTTT.

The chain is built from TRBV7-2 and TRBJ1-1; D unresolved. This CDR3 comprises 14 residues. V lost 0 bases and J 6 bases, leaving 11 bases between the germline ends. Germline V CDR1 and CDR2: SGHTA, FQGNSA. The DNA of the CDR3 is TGTGCCAGCAGCTTAGCAGGCCTCGGGGCTGAAGCTTTCTTT. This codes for CASSLAGLGAEAFF.